The sequence of this TCR beta chain was determined in a study of T cells in pancreatic ductal adenocarcinoma. The length of the CDR3 is 16 residues. From germline, CDR1 is KGHSH and CDR2 LQKENI. The J segment lost 5 bases and the V segment lost 6 bases, leaving 13 bases of the junction unmatched. Profiled with immunoSEQ multiplex PCR; TCRdb holds only in-frame clones, not every one. In the table there are more than 85,000 clones, more than 90% of which are singletons. Selected pancreatic ductal adenocarcinoma patients had undergone surgery without neoadjuvant therapy. Sequences were obtained from PBMCs. The origin of this receptor is a human donor with pancreatic ductal adenocarcinoma. The gene calls are TRBV18 and TRBJ2-4; the match to TRBD1 covers 7 bases. Here the CDR3 reads CASSHLDRILQNIQYF. The CDR3 DNA reads TGTGCCAGCTCTCATTTGGACAGGATCCTACAAAACATTCAGTACTTC.